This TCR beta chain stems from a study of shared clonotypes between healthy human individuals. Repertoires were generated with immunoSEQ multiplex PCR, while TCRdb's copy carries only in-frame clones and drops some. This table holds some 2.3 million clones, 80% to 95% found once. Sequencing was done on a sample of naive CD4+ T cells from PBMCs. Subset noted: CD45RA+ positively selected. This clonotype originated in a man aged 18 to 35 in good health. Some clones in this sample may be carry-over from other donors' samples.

CDR3 sequence: CASSIGPLNTGELFF. For the CDR3, the DNA is TGTGCCAGTAGTATAGGACCGCTGAACACCGGGGAGCTGTTTTTT. The chain carries TRBV19 and TRBJ2-2; D call uncertain. The V end lost 1 base, the J end lost 1 base, and 7 bases lay between the germline ends. From germline, CDR1 is LNHDA and CDR2 SQIVND (reference sequence). The CDR3 contains 15 residues. Full variable domain (outside the CDR3, taken from reference TRBV19 and TRBJ2-2): DGGITQSPKYLFRKEGQNVTLSCEQNLNHDAMYWYRQDPGQGLRLIYYSQIVNDFQKGDIAEGYSVSREKKESFPLTVTSAQKNPTAFYLCASSIGPLNTGELFFGEGSRLTVL.